The clone carrying this T cell receptor (beta chain) was counted a few times. The data stem from a study of T-cell reconstitution after alpha-beta-depleted transplantation in children. Trimming took off 1 base at V and 1 base at J, with 4 bases between the two ends. CDR3 size: 12 residues. CDR1 is SQVTM, CDR2 ANQGSEA, per germline. As it was prepared, the TCRbeta library received unique molecular identifiers. TCRdb processed the PCR reads anew with MiXCR; each CDR3 protein has one entry. This table has approximately 510,000 distinct CDR3 sequences, about 16% appearing once. The chain links TRBV29-1 to TRBJ1-2; D is unresolved. The sample consisted of PBMCs from the stem cell graft donor, taken from the stem cell graft. The TCR originated in a human donor who donated a stem cell graft to a child with acute lymphoblastic leukemia. The CDR3 nucleotides read TGCAGCGTTGAAGTGATTAACTATGGCTACACCTTC. Its protein is CSVEVINYGYTF.